Listed below are T cell receptor beta chains from one sample, sequenced in a study of memory CD4+ T cells and cytomegalovirus serostatus. TCRdb's table, derived via immunoSEQ multiplex PCR, lists solely in-frame clones and lacks some. The profile shows approximately 61,000 clones, about three quarters of them singletons. The specimen sequenced was memory CD4+ T cells from blood. These receptors came from an adult in good health and CMV-seronegative. Some clones in this sample may be carry-over from other donors' samples. Each CDR3 is given with its conserved first and last residue. Each record gives: V gene, D gene, clone size, J gene, CDR3 protein, CDR3 DNA. D genes are given only for firm matches. Clone size is not always given. Where it is, it says once, few, many or a class for expanded clones.

TRBV29-1	TRBD2	.	TRBJ2-3	CSVVLVPKAGVRDTQYF	TGCAGCGTTGTCCTCGTGCCTAAAGCGGGGGTTCGGGATACGCAGTATTTT
TRBV28	TRBD2	.	TRBJ2-1	CASSRQGTSHRSYNEQFF	TGTGCCAGCAGTAGACAAGGGACTAGCCATCGCTCCTACAATGAGCAGTTCTTC
TRBV7-8	.	once	TRBJ1-5	CASSISGRQAARQPQHF	TGTGCCAGCAGCATCTCTGGTCGACAGGCGGCGAGACAGCCCCAGCATTTT
TRBV6-5	.	.	TRBJ2-3	CASSYSAGGAYTQYF	TGTGCCAGCAGTTACTCTGCCGGGGGCGCATATACGCAGTATTTT
TRBV4-3	.	.	TRBJ2-3	CASSPLGTDTQYF	TGCGCCAGCAGCCCTCTGGGCACAGATACGCAGTATTTT
TRBV2	.	.	TRBJ2-7	CASSRFEQYF	TGTGCCAGCAGTCGCTTCGAGCAGTACTTC
TRBV6-5	.	.	TRBJ1-1	CASRRPAAGATEAFF	TGTGCCAGCAGACGCCCAGCTGCGGGGGCGACTGAAGCTTTCTTT
TRBV7-9	.	.	TRBJ1-2	CASAAGPASGYTF	TGTGCCAGCGCAGCCGGACCAGCATCCGGCTACACCTTC
TRBV9	.	.	TRBJ2-1	CASSVAGFNEQFF	TGTGCCAGCAGCGTAGCTGGTTTCAATGAGCAGTTCTTC
TRBV29-1	.	.	TRBJ1-1	CSVTVQNTEAFF	TGCAGCGTGACGGTCCAGAACACTGAAGCTTTCTTT
TRBV4-2	.	.	TRBJ1-1	CASSQDWSTMNTEAFF	TGTGCCAGCAGCCAAGATTGGTCAACTATGAACACTGAAGCTTTCTTT
TRBV27	TRBD1	.	TRBJ2-7	CASSLKGRGLPYEQYF	TGTGCCAGCAGTTTAAAGGGCAGGGGGCTGCCCTACGAGCAGTACTTC
TRBV7-2	TRBD2	.	TRBJ2-1	CASSLAPGLALNEQFF	TGTGCCAGCAGCTTAGCGCCGGGACTAGCGCTGAATGAGCAGTTCTTC
TRBV5-1	.	once	TRBJ1-1	CASTRAVNTEAFF	TGCGCCAGCACCAGGGCGGTTAACACTGAAGCTTTCTTT
TRBV29-1	.	few	TRBJ1-4	CSVEGPGEKLFF	TGCAGCGTTGAAGGCCCGGGTGAAAAACTGTTTTTT
TRBV27	.	.	TRBJ2-7	CASSLRTDAYEQYF	TGTGCCAGCAGTTTGCGCACCGATGCCTACGAGCAGTACTTC
TRBV28	.	.	TRBJ1-5	CASSSRNGGPQHF	TGTGCCAGCAGCTCCCGAAACGGGGGGCCCCAGCATTTT
TRBV30	.	.	TRBJ1-4	CAWSVGLGREKLFF	TGTGCCTGGAGTGTTGGACTGGGTCGTGAAAAACTGTTTTTT
TRBV5-1	.	.	TRBJ1-3	CASSFGQGNTIYF	TGCGCCAGCAGCTTCGGACAGGGAAACACCATATATTTT
TRBV30	.	.	TRBJ2-7	CAWRAPLGRTSNSYEQYF	TGTGCCTGGAGGGCCCCATTAGGGCGGACCTCAAACTCCTACGAGCAGTACTTC
TRBV7-9	.	.	TRBJ1-4	CASSSQGVGEKLFF	TGTGCCAGCAGCTCCCAAGGGGTAGGCGAAAAACTGTTTTTT
TRBV28	.	.	TRBJ1-5	CASGPDGGGFRPQHF	TGTGCCAGTGGACCGGACGGAGGAGGTTTCCGGCCCCAGCATTTT
TRBV19	TRBD1	.	TRBJ1-2	CASSGSGQGLRSLGGYTF	TGTGCCAGTAGTGGCTCGGGACAGGGTTTGAGGAGTCTTGGTGGCTACACCTTC
TRBV5-4	.	.	TRBJ2-7	CASSLGGADEQYF	TGTGCCAGCAGCTTGGGGGGGGCCGACGAGCAGTACTTC
TRBV4-3	.	.	TRBJ1-2	CASSQDLTAVYGYTF	TGCGCCAGCAGCCAAGATCTCACGGCCGTTTATGGCTACACCTTC
TRBV6-1	TRBD1	.	TRBJ2-1	CASSGMTGGHNEQFF	TGTGCCAGCAGTGGGATGACAGGGGGCCACAATGAGCAGTTCTTC
TRBV4-1	TRBD1	.	TRBJ2-7	CASSHGQGARNEQYF	TGCGCCAGCAGCCACGGACAGGGGGCGCGAAACGAGCAGTACTTC
TRBV5-3	TRBD1	.	TRBJ2-1	CARSNRDRGSYNEQFF	TGTGCCAGAAGCAACAGGGACAGGGGGTCCTACAATGAGCAGTTCTTC
TRBV11-2	.	.	TRBJ2-7	CASRRNHEQYF	TGTGCCAGCAGACGCAACCACGAGCAGTACTTC
TRBV6-5	.	.	TRBJ1-1	CASSYSQAFNTEAFF	TGTGCCAGCAGTTACTCCCAGGCTTTCAACACTGAAGCTTTCTTT
TRBV10-3	.	.	TRBJ1-3	CAISDPRQSTGNTIYF	TGTGCCATCAGTGACCCGCGACAGTCCACTGGAAACACCATATATTTT
TRBV7-9	.	.	TRBJ2-2	CASTDPTDNTGELFF	TGTGCCAGCACTGATCCGACAGACAACACCGGGGAGCTGTTTTTT
TRBV5-1	TRBD1	.	TRBJ2-7	CASSLTGGAYEQYF	TGCGCCAGCAGCTTAACAGGGGGCGCCTACGAGCAGTACTTC
TRBV10-3	TRBD1	.	TRBJ1-1	CAIRGQAMNTEAFF	TGTGCCATCAGGGGACAGGCCATGAACACTGAAGCTTTCTTT
TRBV29-1	.	.	TRBJ1-2	CSARTGNYGYTF	TGCAGCGCCCGGACGGGAAACTATGGCTACACCTTC
TRBV9	.	.	TRBJ2-5	CASSAGGLQETQYF	TGTGCCAGCAGCGCTGGGGGACTGCAAGAGACCCAGTACTTC
TRBV6-5	TRBD2	.	TRBJ2-2	CASRAGANTGELFF	TGTGCCAGCAGGGCGGGAGCGAACACCGGGGAGCTGTTTTTT
TRBV4-1	.	once	TRBJ1-5	CASSQERDQPQHF	TGCGCCAGCAGCCAAGAAAGGGATCAGCCCCAGCATTTT
TRBV6-5	TRBD1	.	TRBJ1-4	CASSRKGAVVEKLFF	TGTGCCAGCAGCCGAAAGGGGGCGGTGGTTGAAAAACTGTTTTTT
TRBV30	TRBD2	.	TRBJ2-5	CAWSTIAGVLGTQYF	TGTGCCTGGAGTACGATAGCGGGGGTACTGGGGACCCAGTACTTC
TRBV6-5	TRBD1	few	TRBJ1-1	CASSGQGAGAFF	TGTGCCAGCAGTGGACAGGGCGCGGGAGCTTTCTTT
TRBV19	TRBD1	.	TRBJ1-1	CASSMSQGASTEAFF	TGTGCCAGTAGTATGAGTCAGGGGGCGAGTACTGAAGCTTTCTTT
TRBV2	.	.	TRBJ1-5	CASSEMGPQPQHF	TGTGCCAGCAGTGAAATGGGACCCCAGCCCCAGCATTTT
TRBV11-3	TRBD1	.	TRBJ2-1	CASSLGGTGGLDEQFF	TGTGCCAGCAGCTTAGGAGGGACAGGGGGTTTAGATGAGCAGTTCTTC
TRBV6-5	TRBD1	.	TRBJ1-2	CASSYSGTGGNGYTF	TGTGCCAGCAGTTACTCCGGGACAGGGGGCAATGGCTACACCTTC
TRBV5-1	TRBD2	once	TRBJ2-3	CASSFSGGGTDTQYF	TGCGCCAGCAGCTTCAGTGGGGGGGGCACAGATACGCAGTATTTT
TRBV10-1	TRBD1	.	TRBJ1-1	CASSEFGQGAEAFF	TGCGCCAGCAGTGAGTTTGGACAGGGGGCTGAAGCTTTCTTT
TRBV28	TRBD1	.	TRBJ1-5	CASSLWKGARDQPQHF	TGTGCCAGCAGTTTATGGAAGGGGGCGCGGGATCAGCCCCAGCATTTT
TRBV28	.	.	TRBJ1-3	CATTRGALSGNTIYF	TGTGCCACCACGCGGGGCGCGCTCTCTGGAAACACCATATATTTT
TRBV2	TRBD1	.	TRBJ1-5	CASSLRTGYSNQPQHF	TGTGCCAGCAGCCTCCGGACAGGATATAGCAATCAGCCCCAGCATTTT
TRBV19	TRBD1	.	TRBJ2-6	CASSMGQGVGSGANVLTF	TGTGCCAGTAGTATGGGGCAGGGGGTGGGTTCTGGGGCCAACGTCCTGACTTTC